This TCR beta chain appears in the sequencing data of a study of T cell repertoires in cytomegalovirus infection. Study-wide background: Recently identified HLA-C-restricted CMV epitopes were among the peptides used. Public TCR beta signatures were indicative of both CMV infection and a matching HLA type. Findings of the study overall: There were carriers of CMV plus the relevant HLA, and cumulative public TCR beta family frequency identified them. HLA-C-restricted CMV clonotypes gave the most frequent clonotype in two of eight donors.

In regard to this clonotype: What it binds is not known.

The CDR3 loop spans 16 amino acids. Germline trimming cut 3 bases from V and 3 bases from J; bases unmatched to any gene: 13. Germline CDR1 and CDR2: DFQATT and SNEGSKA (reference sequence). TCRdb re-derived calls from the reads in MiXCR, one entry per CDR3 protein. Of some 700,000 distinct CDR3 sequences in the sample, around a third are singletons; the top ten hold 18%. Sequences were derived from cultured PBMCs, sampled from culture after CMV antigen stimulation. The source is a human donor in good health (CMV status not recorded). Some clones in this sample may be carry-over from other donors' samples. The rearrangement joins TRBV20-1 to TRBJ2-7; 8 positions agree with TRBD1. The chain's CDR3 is CSASIASGQVYYEQYF. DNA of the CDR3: TGCAGTGCTAGCATAGCCTCGGGACAGGTATACTACGAGCAGTACTTC.